This TCR beta chain was sequenced for a study of OX40 agonist ivuxolimab in advanced cancers. Broadly, across the study: Ivuxolimab, which targeted the costimulatory receptor OX40 (CD134), was an agonistic, fully human IgG2 monoclonal antibody. The monotherapy dose-escalation portion (N ≈ 50 patients) of the phase I ivuxolimab trial is reported in the paper. Prior anti-PD-1, anti-PD-L1 or anti-CTLA-4 therapy was permitted, and about two fifths of dose-escalation patients had received checkpoint inhibitors. The purpose of peripheral TCRbeta sequencing was to test whether ivuxolimab changed TCR sequence diversity and led to clonal T-cell expansion. Intravenous ivuxolimab was administered to patients every 2 weeks at six dose levels: 0.01, 0.1, 0.3, 1.5, 3 and 10 mg/kg. In the dose-escalation cohort, 82.7% of patients were male, and the mean age was roughly 60 years with a range of roughly 20 to 85. Partial responses occurred in three dose-escalation patients: two with cutaneous melanoma and one with hepatocellular carcinoma. Among the 50 to 55 dose-escalation patients, around 20 had hepatocellular carcinoma, roughly 15 melanoma, 9 renal cell carcinoma and 9 head and neck cancer.

As concerns this clone: Its binding antigen is unknown. Within one base of it there is no much larger clone, and no base qualities were kept.

Genomic DNA was isolated from the sorted cells so that the TCRbeta CDR3 region could be sequenced. TCRbeta CDR3 regions were sequenced using the immunoSEQ Assay. TCRdb re-hosts the immuneACCESS table, in-frame sequences only. Its copies lack some clones; in the studies checked, an unresolved V gene accounts for under half of them, and the cause for the rest is not known. The sample records tens of thousands of clones, approximately 94% of which are singletons. Of the sample, 8% to 10% is held by the ten largest clones. Findings and caveats that apply to the study as a whole: In partial responders in the 0.1-3.0 mg/kg groups, normalized peripheral clonal expansion was found to be among the lowest, especially among CD8+ T cells. Low levels of normalized T-cell clonal expansion were also seen in some nonresponding patients. Which antigens the clonally expanded peripheral T cells were specific for was not determined. Clonal expansion of both CD4+ and CD8+ blood T cells was observed from baseline to week 6 at doses 0.1 to 3.0 mg/kg. After ivuxolimab, expanded clones were on average more numerous among CD8+ T cells than among CD4+ T cells.

V ends up 3 bases short and J 2 bases short, with an unmatched junction base count of 0. The CDR1 and CDR2 encoded by the germline V gene are MDHEN and SYDVKM. Spanning cysteine to phenylalanine, the CDR3 consists of 14 amino acids. Of the read, only the CDR3 DNA is kept; its 42 bases are in frame from base 1. Patients with autoimmune disease history or receiving systemic immunosuppression were excluded from the trial. Peripheral blood for TCR sequencing was collected from all dose cohorts at baseline, on cycle 4 day 1, and on cycle 7 day 1. The samples were drawn from a first-in-human, open-label, multicenter phase I dose-escalation trial of ivuxolimab. The trial enrolled adults with locally advanced or metastatic head and neck squamous cell, hepatocellular, melanoma or renal cell carcinoma. Before TCR sequencing, CD4+ T cells and CD8+ T cells were sorted from peripheral blood as separate populations.

This TCR came from an adult with an advanced solid tumor such as melanoma, head and neck, liver or kidney cancer. This sequence uses TRBV28 and TRBJ1-3; 8 bases in the junction line up with TRBD1. This sample comprised CD4+ or CD8+ T cells sorted from blood, obtained in a trial of the OX40 agonist ivuxolimab. The DNA sequence is given as TGTGCCAGCAGTTTCAGGGGGCCTGGAAACACCATATATTTT. It translates to CASSFRGPGNTIYF.